The 27 T cell receptor beta chains presented below share a single source sample, sequenced in a study of T cells in Graves' hyperthyroidism and ophthalmopathy. TCR beta CDR3 regions were amplified from RNA. In the first-round RT-PCR of the TCR CDR3, the HTBI primer set was used. TCRdb redid the calling of the multiplex PCR reads with MiXCR, one entry per CDR3 protein. Of more than 500,000 distinct CDR3 sequences detected, about 46% appear once; the ten largest clones hold about 45%. The sequenced sample was peripheral blood or thyroid tissue (not recorded which). The receptor source for this set is an adult woman with Graves' disease, either hyperthyroidism or ophthalmopathy (not recorded which).

This clonotype was found many times. V gene TRBV20-1 combines with J gene TRBJ1-5; D perhaps matches TRBD1 (6 bases). Trimming took 3 bases from V and 0 from J, leaving 12 bases between them. From germline, CDR1 is DFQATT and CDR2 SNEGSKA (reference sequence). This CDR3 spans 15 amino acids. The CDR3 reads CSARTQGSSNQPQHF. The CDR3 coding sequence is TGCAGTGCTAGGACCCAGGGGTCTAGCAATCAGCCCCAGCATTTT.

This clonotype showed up many times. The chain joins TRBV7-8 to TRBJ1-1; D might be TRBD1 (6 bases). CDR1 and CDR2 from the germline V gene are SGHVS and FQNEAQ. The CDR3 covers 13 residues. Between the trimmed V and J ends, which lost 6 bases and 11 bases, there was a span of 19 bases. CDR3 in DNA: TGTGCCAGCAGGAGAAGAGGGGGGGTATTCGCTTTCTTT. Translation gives CASRRRGGVFAFF.

This clonotype showed up just a few times. The rearrangement joins TRBV5-4 to TRBJ2-7; weak D call: TRBD2 (6 bases). V lost 2 bases, J lost 3 bases, and 9 bases lay in between. CDR3 size: 13 residues. CDR1 SGHNT and CDR2 YYREEE come from the germline V gene (reference sequence). CDR3 in amino acids: CASSFGTYYEQYF. CDR3 DNA sequence: TGTGCCAGCAGCTTCGGGACTTACTACGAGCAGTACTTC.

The rearrangement joins TRBV20-1 to TRBJ2-7, with D unclear. The ends were cut back, 5 bases at V and 0 bases at J, with 11 bases in the middle. This CDR3 has 13 amino acids. Germline assignment: CDR1 DFQATT and CDR2 SNEGSKA (reference sequence). The CDR3 reads CSAAPVYSYEQYF. Written as DNA, the CDR3 is TGCAGTGCTGCCCCCGTTTACTCCTACGAGCAGTACTTC.

This clonotype appeared many times. The chain combines TRBV12-3 or TRBV12-4 with TRBJ1-6; D possibly corresponds to TRBD1 (5 bases). This CDR3 is built from 14 residues. The V gene lost 4 bases and the J gene lost 8 bases, with 12 bases spanning the gap. The chain's CDR3 is CASSSSGTHSPLHF. The CDR3 region has the DNA TGTGCCAGCAGTTCCTCCGGGACCCATTCACCCCTCCACTTT.

Many counts were recorded for this clonotype. The chain is built from TRBV5-6 and TRBJ1-6, with a weak D call TRBD1 (6 bases). V lost 4 bases, J lost 8 bases, and 19 bases lay in between. The CDR3 length is 16 residues. CDR1 and CDR2 from the germline V gene are SGHDT and YYEEEE. This chain's CDR3 is CASSQHRALDYSPLHF. The DNA of the CDR3 is TGTGCCAGCAGCCAACACAGGGCCCTTGATTATTCACCCCTCCACTTT.

The J gene is TRBJ1-2, the V gene TRBV20-1; D is unclear. The CDR3 runs 14 residues. V shed 3 bases and J shed 8 bases, with 19 bases lying between them. The germline gives CDR1 DFQATT, CDR2 SNEGSKA (reference sequence). CDR3 nucleotide sequence: TGCAGTGCTAGTCATAGCGCGGGATTTAGGGGCTACACCTTC. It translates to CSASHSAGFRGYTF.

This clonotype was seen just once. The chain recombines TRBV15 with TRBJ1-6; 10 bases line up with TRBD1. This CDR3 has 16 amino acids. After removal of 0 bases from V and 6 bases from J, the junction contained 2 bases not matched to a gene. The V gene's germline CDR1 is LNHNV and CDR2 YYDKDF (reference sequence). The CDR3 reads CATSRDRTGGNSPLHF. The CDR3 DNA reads TGTGCCACCAGCAGAGATCGGACAGGGGGTAATTCACCCCTCCACTTT. The full variable domain, rest sourced from reference TRBV15 and TRBJ1-6, is DAMVIQNPRYQVTQFGKPVTLSCSQTLNHNVMYWYQQKSSQAPKLLFHYYDKDFNNEADTPDNFQSRRPNTSFCFLDIRSPGLGDTAMYLCATSRDRTGGNSPLHFGNGTRLTVT.

This clonotype was found many times. The J gene is TRBJ2-7, the V gene TRBV20-1; D ambiguous. Per the germline V gene, CDR1 is DFQATT and CDR2 is SNEGSKA (reference sequence). V was shortened by 0 bases and J by 1 base, with 7 bases between the two germline ends. This CDR3 is 13 amino acids long. The CDR3 loop reads CSAREPVSYEQYF. The CDR3 DNA follows: TGCAGTGCTAGAGAACCGGTTTCCTACGAGCAGTACTTC.

This clonotype was counted many times. The CDR3 DNA sequence: TGTGCCAGCAGTCTCGGACAGGGGTCCCTCTATGGCTACACCTTC. Its protein product is CASSLGQGSLYGYTF. The V and J genes are TRBV27 and TRBJ1-2, with 9 bases lining up with TRBD1. This CDR3 contains 15 residues. Germline assignment: CDR1 MNHEY and CDR2 SMNVEV (reference sequence). Trimming cost V 5 bases and J 4 bases; bases outside gene matches: 8.

There are many counts of this clonotype. Mismatch with germline at one junction end may stem from a read error. The chain uses TRBV20-1 and TRBJ1-4; 8 bases match TRBD1. The germline gives CDR1 DFQATT, CDR2 SNEGSKA (reference sequence). This CDR3 is 9 amino acids long. The CDR3: CSAGQGGVF. The DNA of the CDR3 is TGCAGTGCTGGACAGGGTGGGGTTTTT.

The rearrangement links TRBV7-4 to TRBJ2-5; D is unresolved. V dropped 6 bases and J dropped 0 bases, with 11 bases sitting between them. This CDR3 spans 14 amino acids. The germline V gene has CDR1 SGHVT and CDR2 SQSDAQ. CDR3 coding DNA: TGTGCCAGCAGTTACTCATGGAACCAAGAGACCCAGTACTTC. As protein: CASSYSWNQETQYF.

J is TRBJ2-7 and V is TRBV7-9, with unresolved D. Trimming shortened V by 2 bases and J by 4 bases, and 12 bases separated the two germline ends. The germline V gene has CDR1 SEHNR and CDR2 FQNEAQ (reference sequence). This CDR3 has 14 amino acids. CDR3 DNA sequence: TGTGCCAGCAGCTTAACTCCAAACGTATACGAGCAGTACTTC. Translated, it gives CASSLTPNVYEQYF.

The V call is TRBV15, the J call TRBJ2-7; TRBD2 agrees at 10 bases. V was clipped by 10 bases and J by 7 bases; unmatched bases: 16. This CDR3 is built from 15 residues. Germline assignment: CDR1 LNHNV and CDR2 YYDKDF (reference sequence). CDR3 coding DNA: TGTGCCAGCAGTACCGTTCTAGCGGGAGATGAAGAGCAGTACTTC. This encodes CASSTVLAGDEEQYF.

This clonotype turned up a few times. The chain recombines TRBV3-1 with TRBJ1-4; D not certain. Germline-derived CDR1 and CDR2 are LGHDT and YNNKEL (reference sequence). This CDR3 comprises 14 residues. Trimming pared 2 bases from V and 10 bases from J, leaving 14 bases between. CDR3 in DNA: TGTGCCAGCAGCCAATCGTCGGACTTGGGAAAACTGTTTTTT. Its translation: CASSQSSDLGKLFF.

This clonotype showed up many times. Written as DNA, the CDR3 is TGTGCCAGCAGTTTATCGAGATTAGAGACCCAGTACTTC. As protein: CASSLSRLETQYF. The J gene is TRBJ2-5, the V gene TRBV12-3 or TRBV12-4; D gene ambiguous. The CDR3 consists of 13 residues. Trimming shortened V by 2 bases and J by 4 bases, and 8 bases separated the two germline ends.

This clonotype has just one count. A much larger clone lies a single base off, so this may be a read error. The J gene is TRBJ2-7, the V gene TRBV6-1; 8 bases are a match to TRBD2. CDR1 MNHNS and CDR2 SASEGT come from the germline V gene. This CDR3 has 17 residues. CDR3 nucleotides: TGTGCCATCAGTTACTCCCGCTTGGGTAGCGGGGAATACGAGCAGTACTTC. Translated, it gives CAISYSRLGSGEYEQYF.

This rearrangement joins TRBV15 to TRBJ1-6; weak D call: TRBD1 (6 bases). There are 14 residues in the CDR3. CDR1 is LNHNV and CDR2 is YYDKDF in the germline V gene (reference sequence). Trimming took 1 base from V and 8 from J, leaving 9 bases between them. The CDR3 loop reads CATSRGRGDSPLHF. CDR3 DNA: TGTGCCACCAGCAGAGGCAGGGGTGATTCACCCCTCCACTTT.

The rearrangement joins TRBV19 to TRBJ1-6; TRBD1 is a possible D gene (5 bases). This CDR3 comprises 14 residues. Germline V gene lookup returns CDR1 LNHDA and CDR2 SQIVND (reference sequence). Trimming pared 7 bases from V and 7 bases from J, leaving 14 bases between. The CDR3: CASTPTGNNSPLHF. CDR3 nucleotides: TGTGCCAGTACTCCAACAGGAAACAATTCACCCCTCCACTTT.

This clonotype was observed at least ten times. The chain carries TRBV28 and TRBJ2-5; 12 nucleotides line up with TRBD1. V dropped 0 bases and J dropped 4; count of bases not matched to a gene: 3. The CDR3 length is 16 residues. Germline V gene data show CDR1 as MDHEN and CDR2 as SYDVKM. The CDR3 loop reads CASSLWGQGATETQYF. The CDR3 DNA follows: TGTGCCAGCAGTTTATGGGGACAGGGGGCGACAGAGACCCAGTACTTC.

For this clonotype: A junction boundary mismatches the germline segment, possibly from a read error. CDR3 sequence reads: CARSSGQGGKLFF. CDR3 sequence (DNA): TGTGCCCGCAGCTCCGGACAGGGAGGGAAGCTGTTTTTT. J is TRBJ2-2 and V is TRBV7-3; D is possibly TRBD1 (8 bases). This CDR3 is 13 amino acids long. Germline V gene data show CDR1 as SGHTA and CDR2 as FQGTGA.

The rearrangement links TRBV2 to TRBJ1-5; 9 bases are shared with TRBD1. This CDR3 region has 18 residues. CDR1 and CDR2 from the germline V gene are SNHLY and FYNNEI. Unmatched junction bases numbered 7, after V lost 1 base and J lost 0 bases. The CDR3 loop reads CASSEGGTGLYSNQPQHF. The CDR3 DNA is TGTGCCAGCAGTGAAGGCGGGACAGGGTTGTATAGCAATCAGCCCCAGCATTTT.

The chain joins TRBV6-2 or TRBV6-3 to TRBJ1-1; weak D call: TRBD1 (6 bases). The CDR3 consists of 13 residues. V dropped 8 bases and J dropped 5 bases, with 15 bases sitting between them. The germline V gene encodes CDR1 MNHEY and CDR2 SVGEGT. The CDR3 coding sequence is TGTGCCAGCTTAGGGCAGGGGTGGACTGAAGCTTTCTTT. It yields the protein CASLGQGWTEAFF.

The CDR3 nucleotides read TGCAGTGCTAGACTCGGACGACGCCGTAAACTGTTTTTT. Its translation: CSARLGRRRKLFF. The V and J genes are TRBV20-1 and TRBJ1-4; D is undetermined. The germline gives CDR1 DFQATT, CDR2 SNEGSKA (reference sequence). CDR3 length: 13 residues. V shed 2 bases and J shed 11 bases, with 15 bases lying between them.

The table lists this clonotype with many counts. The chain is built from TRBV5-1 and TRBJ2-7; 11 bases are a match to TRBD2. There are 15 residues in the CDR3. The ends lost 3 bases at V and 5 bases at J; junction bases unmatched: 7. Germline assignment: CDR1 SGHRS and CDR2 YFSETQ. The DNA of the CDR3 is TGCGCCAGCAGCTATAGCGGGAGGGCCGGGAACGAGCAGTACTTC. It encodes CASSYSGRAGNEQYF.

The rearrangement joins TRBV20-1 to TRBJ1-1; tentative D call: TRBD1 (6 bases). V lost 7 bases and J lost 1, with 13 bases in between. The germline V gene has CDR1 DFQATT and CDR2 SNEGSKA (reference sequence). The CDR3 has 13 amino acids. The CDR3 nucleotides are TGCAGTGTGATCGGGGGCTGGAACACTGAAGCTTTCTTT. Amino acids: CSVIGGWNTEAFF.

The CDR3 sequence: CAISDRQYNEQFF. The CDR3 nucleotides are TGTGCCATCAGTGATAGGCAGTACAATGAGCAGTTCTTC. The chain links TRBV10-3 to TRBJ2-1; D remains ambiguous. The ends were cut back, 3 bases at V and 4 bases at J, with 7 bases in the middle. CDR3 length equals 13 residues. The germline gives CDR1 ENHRY, CDR2 SYGVKD.